The 15 T cell receptor beta chains in this list originate from one sample, sequenced in a study of blood T cells in healthy people across ages. Next came a second PCR, run for about 7 to 12 cycles, which used a sample-barcoded 5' primer along with a J-beta primer mix. Via MiXCR, TCRdb re-called the 5' RACE reads, giving one row per CDR3 protein. The repertoire holds about a million distinct CDR3 sequences, about 51% seen once, with about 21% in the top ten. Sequenced: blood. The source is an older woman in good health.

The chain couples TRBV29-1 to TRBJ1-2, with TRBD1 matching over 9 bases. With 7 bases clipped from V and 2 bases from J, the junction kept 5 bases outside the gene matches. This CDR3 contains 13 residues. Germline V lookup: CDR1 SQVTM, CDR2 ANQGSEA. This CDR3 reads CSAAGQGNYGYTF. The CDR3 DNA reads TGCAGCGCTGCGGGACAGGGCAACTATGGCTACACCTTC.

This clonotype has just a few counts. This sequence joins TRBV20-1 and TRBJ2-7, with TRBD2 identical over 7 bases. Germline values: CDR1 DFQATT, CDR2 SNEGSKA (reference sequence). The CDR3 contains 13 residues. J lost 3 bases, V lost 4 bases, and 6 bases had no gene match. CDR3 DNA sequence: TGCAGTGCTACCAATAGGGAGGGCTACGAGCAGTACTTC. The encoded protein is CSATNREGYEQYF.

The CDR3 spells CSVDFGGREEDYNEQYF. The CDR3 DNA reads as TGCAGCGTTGATTTTGGAGGGCGGGAGGAAGACTACAATGAGCAGTACTTC. The gene calls are TRBV29-1 and TRBJ2-5, with 8 bases that match TRBD2. The CDR3 totals 17 residues. From germline, CDR1 is SQVTM and CDR2 ANQGSEA. Trimming removed 3 bases from V and 11 bases from J; junction bases left unmatched: 23.

V and J are TRBV7-2 and TRBJ2-3; 7 nucleotides agree with TRBD2. Looked up from germline, CDR1 is SGHTA and CDR2 is FQGNSA. The CDR3 is made up of 14 amino acids. The V segment lost 7 bases and the J segment 4 bases; nucleotides outside the gene matches: 8. The chain's CDR3 is CASTLGGSADTQYF. The CDR3 DNA is TGTGCCAGCACCCTTGGCGGGAGTGCAGATACGCAGTATTTT. Variable domain in full (rest from reference TRBV7-2 and TRBJ2-3): GAGVSQSPSNKVTEKGKDVELRCDPISGHTALYWYRQSLGQGLEFLIYFQGNSAPDKSGLPSDRFSAERTGGSVSTLTIQRTQQEDSAVYLCASTLGGSADTQYFGPGTRLTVL.

This clonotype was seen only a few times. V and J are TRBV3-1 and TRBJ2-1; D not certain. Germline-derived CDR1 and CDR2 are LGHDT and YNNKEL (reference sequence). This CDR3 has 11 amino acids. V lost 3 bases to trimming and J lost 9 bases, with 6 bases between them. The CDR3 DNA follows: TGTGCCAGCAGCCATCGGGTTGAGCAGTTCTTC. Residues: CASSHRVEQFF.

The V gene is TRBV3-1, the J gene TRBJ2-2; D gene uncertain. Trimming stripped 6 bases from V and 8 bases from J, with 13 bases between. The CDR3 sequence is 13 residues long. Germline assignment: CDR1 LGHDT and CDR2 YNNKEL (reference sequence). The CDR3 nucleotides are TGTGCCAGCAGAGACCTCCAGCGTGGGGAGCTGTTTTTT. Its translation: CASRDLQRGELFF.

The chain couples TRBV12-3 or TRBV12-4 to TRBJ2-4, with D possibly being TRBD2 (6 bases). The CDR3 has 13 amino acids. V was clipped by 5 bases and J by 3 bases, with 8 bases between them. The CDR3 bases are TGTGCCAGCAGTGTGGGGGGCAAAAACATTCAGTACTTC. Amino acid sequence: CASSVGGKNIQYF.

This clonotype has a handful of counts. The rearrangement links TRBV7-9 to TRBJ2-1, with D possibly TRBD2 on 6 matching bases. Per germline, CDR1 SEHNR and CDR2 FQNEAQ (reference sequence). The CDR3 runs 15 residues. Trimming took 1 base from V and 6 from J, leaving 13 bases between them. The CDR3 spells CASSLVVTRGNEQFF. The CDR3 DNA follows: TGTGCCAGCAGCTTAGTTGTGACTAGGGGCAATGAGCAGTTCTTC.

This clonotype was counted only a few times. J is TRBJ2-4 and V is TRBV18; TRBD1 is a possible D gene (6 bases). V was cut by 3 bases and J by 15 bases, with 15 bases left in between. The CDR3 is 12 residues long. From germline, CDR1 is KGHSH and CDR2 LQKENI. The CDR3 protein is CASSPQRDITYF. DNA of the CDR3: TGTGCCAGCTCACCGCAAAGGGACATAACGTACTTC.

This sequence joins TRBV4-2 and TRBJ2-1, with a possible D match to TRBD2 (6 bases). CDR1 and CDR2 from the germline V gene are LGHNA and YNFKEQ. This CDR3 region has 15 residues. The V end lost 4 bases, the J end lost 4 bases, and 14 bases lay between the germline ends. CDR3 nucleotides: TGTGCCAGCAGCCGGGTGGACGGGGGTTACAATGAGCAGTTCTTC. Translation gives CASSRVDGGYNEQFF.

A note on this clonotype: Compared with germline, one end of the junction differs, possibly owing to a read error. The gene calls are TRBV6-5 and TRBJ1-6; D is unclear. Germline loops: CDR1 MNHEY, CDR2 SVGAGI. CDR3 length: 16 amino acids. CDR3 residues: CASSWAENSYNSPLHF. The CDR3 DNA reads as TGCGCCAGCAGTTGGGCCGAAAACTCCTATAATTCACCCCTCCACTTT.

V gene TRBV14 combines with J gene TRBJ2-1; no clear D. The CDR3 is made up of 13 amino acids. Looked up from germline, CDR1 is SGHDN and CDR2 is FVKESK. V lost 1 base and J 7 bases, leaving 8 bases between the germline ends. Here the CDR3 reads CASSQASRNEQFF. CDR3 DNA sequence: TGTGCCAGCAGCCAAGCTTCGCGGAATGAGCAGTTCTTC. The whole variable domain, remainder taken from reference TRBV14 and TRBJ2-1, is EAGVTQFPSHSVIEKGQTVTLRCDPISGHDNLYWYRRVMGKEIKFLLHFVKESKQDESGMPNNRFLAERTGGTYSTLKVQPAELEDSGVYFCASSQASRNEQFFGPGTRLTVL.

The genes are TRBV20-1 and TRBJ2-7; 7 bases align to TRBD1. The CDR3 sequence is 16 residues long. Germline assignment: CDR1 DFQATT and CDR2 SNEGSKA (reference sequence). The J segment lost 2 bases and the V segment lost 0 bases, leaving 10 bases of the junction unmatched. The CDR3 region has the DNA TGCAGTGCTAGAGATTGGGATGTCGGGACAGCCTACGAGCAGTACTTC. Translated, it gives CSARDWDVGTAYEQYF.

The rearrangement uses TRBV11-3 and TRBJ2-1; the match to TRBD2 covers 11 bases. This CDR3 spans 16 amino acids. Germline V gene data show CDR1 as SGHNT and CDR2 as YENEEA. V was pared by 1 base and J by 7 bases, with 6 bases of the junction left unmatched. CDR3 DNA: TGTGCCAGCAGCTTAGGGATAGCGGGAGGGCAAAATGAGCAGTTCTTC. Translated, it gives CASSLGIAGGQNEQFF.

This clonotype appeared a few times. The V gene is TRBV21-1, the J gene TRBJ2-5; the table's D call, TRBD1, was not checked against the DNA. The assigned J gene may be wrong: the sequence end matches TRBJ2-7 better. TRBV21-1 is a pseudogene locus. The CDR3 is made up of 15 amino acids. CDR3 in amino acids: CASRTGTPVSYEQYF. The CDR3 DNA reads TGTGCCAGCAGAACCGGGACCCCCGTTAGCTACGAGCAGTACTTC.